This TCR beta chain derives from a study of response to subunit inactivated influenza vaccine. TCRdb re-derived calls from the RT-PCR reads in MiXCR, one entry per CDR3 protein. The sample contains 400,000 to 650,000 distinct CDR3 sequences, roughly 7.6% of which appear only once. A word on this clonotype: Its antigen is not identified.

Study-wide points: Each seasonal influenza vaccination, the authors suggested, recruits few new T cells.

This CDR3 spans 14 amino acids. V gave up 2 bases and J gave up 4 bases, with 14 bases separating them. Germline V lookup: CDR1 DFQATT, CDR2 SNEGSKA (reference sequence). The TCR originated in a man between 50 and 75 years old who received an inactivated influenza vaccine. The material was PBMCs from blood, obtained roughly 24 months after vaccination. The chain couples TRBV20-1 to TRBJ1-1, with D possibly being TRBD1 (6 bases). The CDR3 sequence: CSARKRGPGTEAFF. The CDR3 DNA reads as TGCAGTGCTAGAAAGCGGGGGCCCGGCACTGAAGCTTTCTTT.